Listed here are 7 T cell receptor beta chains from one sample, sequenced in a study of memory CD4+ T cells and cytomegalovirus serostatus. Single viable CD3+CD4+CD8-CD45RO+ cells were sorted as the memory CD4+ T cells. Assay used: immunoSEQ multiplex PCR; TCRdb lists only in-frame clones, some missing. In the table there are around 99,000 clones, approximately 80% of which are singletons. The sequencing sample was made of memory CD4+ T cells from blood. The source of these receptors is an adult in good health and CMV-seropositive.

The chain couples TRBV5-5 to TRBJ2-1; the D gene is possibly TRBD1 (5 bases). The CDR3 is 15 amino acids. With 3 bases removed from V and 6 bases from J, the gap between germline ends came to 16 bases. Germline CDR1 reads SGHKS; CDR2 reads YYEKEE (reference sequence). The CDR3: CASSSVGGRGNEQFF. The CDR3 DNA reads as TGTGCCAGCAGCTCCGTTGGCGGAAGGGGCAATGAGCAGTTCTTC.

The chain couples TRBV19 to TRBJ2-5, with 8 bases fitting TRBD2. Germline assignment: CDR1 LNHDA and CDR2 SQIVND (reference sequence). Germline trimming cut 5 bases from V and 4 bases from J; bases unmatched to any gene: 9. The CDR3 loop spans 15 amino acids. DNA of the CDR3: TGTGCCAGTAGTGCCCGGCACGGGGGGGCAGAGACCCAGTACTTC. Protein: CASSARHGGAETQYF. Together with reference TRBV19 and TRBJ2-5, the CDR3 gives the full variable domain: DGGITQSPKYLFRKEGQNVTLSCEQNLNHDAMYWYRQDPGQGLRLIYYSQIVNDFQKGDIAEGYSVSREKKESFPLTVTSAQKNPTAFYLCASSARHGGAETQYFGPGTRLLVL.

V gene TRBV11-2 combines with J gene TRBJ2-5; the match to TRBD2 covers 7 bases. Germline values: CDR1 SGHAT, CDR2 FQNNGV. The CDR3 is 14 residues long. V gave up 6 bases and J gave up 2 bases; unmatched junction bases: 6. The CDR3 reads CASRSLAVQETQYF. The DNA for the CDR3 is TGTGCCAGCAGATCCCTAGCGGTACAAGAGACCCAGTACTTC.

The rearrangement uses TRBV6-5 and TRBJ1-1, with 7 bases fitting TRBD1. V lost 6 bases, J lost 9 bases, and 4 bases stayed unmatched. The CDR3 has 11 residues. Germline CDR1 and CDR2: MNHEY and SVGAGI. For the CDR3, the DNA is TGTGCCAGCAGACAGGGGTTGAAAGCTTTCTTT. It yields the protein CASRQGLKAFF.

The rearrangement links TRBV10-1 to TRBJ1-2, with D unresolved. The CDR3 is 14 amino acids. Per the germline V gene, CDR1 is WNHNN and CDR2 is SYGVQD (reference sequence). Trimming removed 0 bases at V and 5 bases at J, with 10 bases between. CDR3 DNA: TGCGCCAGCAGTGAGTCCCAGACCGGTTATGGCTACACCTTC. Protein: CASSESQTGYGYTF.

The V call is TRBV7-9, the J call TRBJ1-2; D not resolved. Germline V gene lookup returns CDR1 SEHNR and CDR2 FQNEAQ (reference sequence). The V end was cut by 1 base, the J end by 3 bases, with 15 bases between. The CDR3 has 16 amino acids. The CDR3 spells CASSLGEGHADYGYTF. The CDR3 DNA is TGTGCCAGCAGCTTAGGGGAGGGCCACGCGGACTATGGCTACACCTTC.

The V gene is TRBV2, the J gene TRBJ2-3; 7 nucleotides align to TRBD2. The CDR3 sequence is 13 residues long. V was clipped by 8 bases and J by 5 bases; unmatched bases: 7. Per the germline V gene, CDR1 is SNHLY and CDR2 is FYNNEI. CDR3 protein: CASSRRELDTQYF. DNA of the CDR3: TGTGCCAGCTCGCGGCGGGAGCTAGATACGCAGTATTTT.